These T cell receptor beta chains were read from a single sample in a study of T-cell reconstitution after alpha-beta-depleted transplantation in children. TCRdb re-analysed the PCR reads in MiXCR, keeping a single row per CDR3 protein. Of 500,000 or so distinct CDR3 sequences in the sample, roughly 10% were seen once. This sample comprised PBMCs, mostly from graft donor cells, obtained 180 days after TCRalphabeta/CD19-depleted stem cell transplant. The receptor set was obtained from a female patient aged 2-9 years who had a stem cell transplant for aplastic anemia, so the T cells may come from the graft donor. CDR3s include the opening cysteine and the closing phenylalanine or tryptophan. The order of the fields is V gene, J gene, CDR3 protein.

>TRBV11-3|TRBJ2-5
CASSSGGPSVETQYF
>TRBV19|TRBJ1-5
CASSTDRGRQPQHF
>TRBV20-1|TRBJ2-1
CSALTGGAYNEQFF
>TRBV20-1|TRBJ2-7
CSGTGEYEQYF
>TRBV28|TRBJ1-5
CAIQGAGAQPQHF
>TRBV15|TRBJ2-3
CATSSRETSGSDTQYF
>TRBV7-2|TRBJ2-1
CASSSRSGYNEQFF
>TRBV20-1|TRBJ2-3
CSASQGFYTDTQYF
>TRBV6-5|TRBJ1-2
CASSYIPGTGSLGYTF
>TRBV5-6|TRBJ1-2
CASSAVTGKDGYTF